Below are 17 T cell receptor beta chains sequenced from a single sample in a study of blood T cells in healthy people across ages. Primers used in a second PCR of roughly 7 to 12 cycles were a sample-barcoded 5' primer and a J-beta primer mix. Each CDR3 protein gets one entry after TCRdb re-called the 5' RACE reads with MiXCR. The sample yields hundreds of thousands of distinct CDR3 sequences, 20% to 25% seen once. In addition, the sample was reused for a study of T cells of mothers and their children.

The specimen was blood. These receptors were collected from a boy between 10 and 17 years old in good health.

This clonotype has only a few counts. The V gene is TRBV7-2, the J gene TRBJ2-7, with 8 bases lining up with TRBD2. CDR1 SGHTA and CDR2 FQGNSA come from the germline V gene. The length of the CDR3 is 15 residues. J was trimmed by 7 bases and V by 5 bases; bases with no gene match: 13. Here the CDR3 DNA reads TGTGCCAGCAGCCCCCGGGGGGAGCGGGAGATAGAGCAGTACTTC. Translated, it gives CASSPRGEREIEQYF. The full variable domain, with the rest looked up from reference TRBV7-2 and TRBJ2-7, is GAGVSQSPSNKVTEKGKDVELRCDPISGHTALYWYRQSLGQGLEFLIYFQGNSAPDKSGLPSDRFSAERTGGSVSTLTIQRTQQEDSAVYLCASSPRGEREIEQYFGPGTRLTVT.

The chain combines TRBV20-1 with TRBJ2-1; 8 bases fit TRBD2. The CDR3 runs 11 residues. Germline V lookup: CDR1 DFQATT, CDR2 SNEGSKA (reference sequence). V trimming: 6 bases; J trimming: 12 bases; junction bases outside the gene matches: 7. The CDR3 protein is CSAGGERGQFF. CDR3 bases: TGCAGTGCCGGGGGGGAAAGAGGGCAGTTCTTC.

The V gene is TRBV6-5, the J gene TRBJ2-5; a possible D gene is TRBD1 (6 bases). The ends were cut back, 4 bases at V and 13 bases at J, with 16 bases in the middle. Germline-derived CDR1 and CDR2 are MNHEY and SVGAGI. The CDR3 has 12 amino acids. CDR3 nucleotide sequence: TGTGCCAGCAGTTCCCGGGACACTCCGTGGTACTTC. Its protein product is CASSSRDTPWYF.

V gene TRBV4-3 combines with J gene TRBJ2-5, with D perhaps being TRBD1 or TRBD2 (5 bases each). CDR3 length: 15 amino acids. Per the germline V gene, CDR1 is LGHNA and CDR2 is YSLEER. Trimming shortened V by 0 bases and J by 1 base, and 9 bases separated the two germline ends. For the CDR3, the DNA is TGCGCCAGCAGCCAAGAGAGGGGACCCCAAGAGACCCAGTACTTC. Translating it yields CASSQERGPQETQYF.

The chain uses TRBV10-3 and TRBJ2-3, with 10 bases that match TRBD2. The CDR3 covers 16 residues. The V and J ends lost 8 bases and 0 bases, in that order; junction bases with no gene match: 8. Looked up from germline, CDR1 is ENHRY and CDR2 is SYGVKD. In DNA form, the CDR3 reads TGTGCCATCGCCCGGACTAGCGGTACTAGCACAGATACGCAGTATTTT. Translated: CAIARTSGTSTDTQYF.

The gene calls are TRBV2 and TRBJ1-2, with unresolved D. The V gene lost 2 bases and the J gene lost 8 bases, with 9 bases spanning the gap. Germline CDR1 and CDR2: SNHLY and FYNNEI. The CDR3 length is 12 residues. CDR3 region: CASSELREGYTF. In DNA, the CDR3 is TGTGCCAGCAGTGAACTACGGGAGGGCTACACCTTC.

Only a few counts were recorded for this clonotype. V and J are TRBV28 and TRBJ1-2; no clear D. This CDR3 has 14 residues. Per germline, CDR1 MDHEN and CDR2 SYDVKM. Between the trimmed V and J ends, which lost 2 bases and 6 bases, there was a span of 13 bases. CDR3 sequence (DNA): TGTGCCAGCAGTTTAGCCCCTGGGCCGGATGGCTACACCTTC. Amino acid sequence: CASSLAPGPDGYTF.

The J gene is TRBJ2-2, the V gene TRBV29-1; D may be TRBD2 (5 bases). This CDR3 has 13 amino acids. Germline CDR1 is SQVTM and CDR2 is ANQGSEA. V lost 3 bases and J 3 bases, leaving 8 bases between the germline ends. As DNA, the CDR3 is TGCAGCGTTGAGGGGAGTGACACCGGGGAGCTGTTTTTT. The encoded protein is CSVEGSDTGELFF.

The rearrangement joins TRBV21-1 to TRBJ2-5; the table calls TRBD1, which could not be checked here. The DNA end favors TRBJ2-1, so the J call may be wrong. TRBV21-1 is tagged as a pseudogene. The CDR3 length is 20 residues. The CDR3 region is CASSTQVASLAPGDYNEQFF. The CDR3 nucleotides are TGTGCCAGCAGCACGCAAGTGGCTAGCCTCGCCCCAGGGGATTACAATGAGCAGTTCTTC.

This clonotype was seen a handful of times. V is TRBV29-1 and J is TRBJ1-2; 7 bases agree with TRBD1. CDR1 is SQVTM, CDR2 ANQGSEA, per germline. The ends lost 0 bases at V and 7 bases at J; junction bases unmatched: 11. This CDR3 region has 15 residues. DNA for the CDR3: TGCAGCGTTGAAGAGGGGGCAGGGGGGTTGAGTGGCTACACCTTC. Amino acids: CSVEEGAGGLSGYTF.

This rearrangement joins TRBV7-6 to TRBJ2-7, with TRBD2 as a possible D gene (5 bases). CDR1 and CDR2 from the germline V gene are SGHVS and FNYEAQ. This CDR3 spans 14 amino acids. V lost 5 bases, J lost 0 bases, and 11 bases lay in between. The CDR3 sequence is CASSIGLDSYEQYV. CDR3 in DNA: TGTGCCAGCAGCATCGGACTGGACTCCTACGAGCAGTACGTC.

This clonotype has at least ten counts. The chain carries TRBV7-8 and TRBJ1-3, with unresolved D. This CDR3 has 14 residues. In germline, CDR1 is SGHVS, CDR2 FQNEAQ. Trimming removed 4 bases from V and 0 bases from J, with 7 bases in between. The CDR3: CASSSRYSGNTIYF. The DNA of the CDR3 is TGTGCCAGCAGCTCTCGATACTCTGGAAACACCATATATTTT.

There are a few counts of this clonotype. The chain recombines TRBV7-2 with TRBJ1-1; TRBD1 is a possible D gene (5 bases). The CDR3 is 14 amino acids. The V gene's germline CDR1 is SGHTA and CDR2 FQGNSA. The V and J ends lost 5 bases and 3 bases respectively, with 13 bases between them. The CDR3: CASSPFGGDTEAFF. The CDR3 bases are TGTGCCAGCAGCCCTTTTGGGGGAGACACTGAAGCTTTCTTT.

This clonotype was counted only a few times. V usage is TRBV20-1 and J usage is TRBJ2-5, with D unclear. V shed 7 bases and J shed 2 bases, with 17 bases lying between them. This CDR3 spans 14 amino acids. The germline V gene encodes CDR1 DFQATT and CDR2 SNEGSKA (reference sequence). DNA of the CDR3: TGCAGTGGCGTCTCTGGTGCCCTGCAAGAGACCCAGTACTTC. Translating it yields CSGVSGALQETQYF.

The sample holds a few counts of this clonotype. V and J are TRBV12-3 or TRBV12-4 and TRBJ2-3; D may match TRBD1 or TRBD2 (5 bases each). CDR3 length: 20 residues. Trimming stripped 1 base from V and 6 bases from J, with 29 bases between. The DNA of the CDR3 is TGTGCCAGCAGTTTAGTAATCTCTGGGGACCGGGACGCTATTGATGATACGCAGTATTTT. Translated: CASSLVISGDRDAIDDTQYF.

V usage is TRBV20-1 and J usage is TRBJ2-4, with TRBD1 matching 8 bases. The V and J ends lost 6 bases and 7 bases, in that order; junction bases with no gene match: 8. Germline CDR1 is DFQATT and CDR2 is SNEGSKA (reference sequence). The length of the CDR3 is 13 residues. In DNA, the CDR3 is TGCAGTGCCCTCTGGACAGGGTTGAACATTCAGTACTTC. Amino acids: CSALWTGLNIQYF.

In this sample, this clonotype turned up a few times. V and J are TRBV12-3 or TRBV12-4 and TRBJ2-3, with 14 bases matching TRBD2. The CDR3 sequence is 19 residues long. J lost 3 bases, V lost 3 bases, and 11 bases had no gene match. CDR3 coding DNA: TGTGCCAGCAGTTTCTCGGGGACTAGCGGGGGAGTTTGGACAGATACGCAGTATTTT. It encodes CASSFSGTSGGVWTDTQYF.